The 13 T cell receptor beta chains reported below all come from one sample, sequenced in a study of blood T cells in healthy people across ages. Together with a sample-barcoded 5' primer, a J-beta primer mix was included in a second PCR lasting roughly 6 to 12 cycles. TCRdb reprocessed the 5' RACE reads via MiXCR and lists one record per CDR3 protein. The sample has about 1,400,000 distinct CDR3 sequences, roughly 64% seen once. Specimen: blood. The source is a man aged 18 to 29 in good health.

The V call is TRBV5-6, the J call TRBJ2-7; 10 bases align to TRBD1. The ends lost 4 bases at V and 3 bases at J; junction bases unmatched: 4. There are 14 residues in the CDR3. Germline loops: CDR1 SGHDT, CDR2 YYEEEE. This chain's CDR3 is CASSMTGGLYEQYF. CDR3 sequence (DNA): TGTGCCAGCAGCATGACAGGGGGCCTCTACGAGCAGTACTTC.

This chain's CDR3 is CASSQDAGHINYGYTF. The CDR3 nucleotides read TGTGCCAGCAGCCAAGATGCAGGACACATTAACTATGGCTACACCTTC. This chain links TRBV3-1 with TRBJ1-2; perhaps TRBD1 as D (5 bases). The CDR3 runs to 16 residues. Trimming stripped 0 bases from V and 1 base from J, with 12 bases between. Germline loops: CDR1 LGHDT, CDR2 YNNKEL (reference sequence).

In DNA, the CDR3 is TGTGCCAGCACAGCCCCGCAGCAAACGCAGTATTTT. This translates into CASTAPQQTQYF. V usage is TRBV6-5 and J usage is TRBJ2-3; D remains ambiguous. Per germline, CDR1 MNHEY and CDR2 SVGAGI. The germline V and J ends were trimmed by 7 bases and 9 bases, with 14 bases remaining between them. This CDR3 is 12 amino acids long.

The chain combines TRBV5-6 with TRBJ1-5, with 7 bases matching TRBD1. The junction had 12 bases not matched to a gene; V was cut back by 3 bases and J by 3 bases. This CDR3 is built from 17 residues. CDR1 SGHDT and CDR2 YYEEEE come from the germline V gene. CDR3 DNA: TGTGCCAGCAGCTACAGACAGGGATGGGGGCACAATCAGCCCCAGCATTTT. Amino acid sequence: CASSYRQGWGHNQPQHF.

The chain uses TRBV6-2 or TRBV6-3 and TRBJ1-1; D may be TRBD1 (5 bases). The CDR3 sequence is 16 residues long. Germline assignment: CDR1 MNHEY and CDR2 SVGEGT. Deletions cut 6 bases from V and 3 bases from J, with 20 bases between. The CDR3 region has the DNA TGTGCCAGCAGCCAACTCGACAGATTGGAGGACACTGAAGCTTTCTTT. Encoded protein: CASSQLDRLEDTEAFF.

The chain links TRBV7-6 to TRBJ2-7, with D unclear. Trimming pared 3 bases from V and 2 bases from J, leaving 11 bases between. This CDR3 has 14 amino acids. The germline CDR1 and CDR2 sequences are SGHVS and FNYEAQ. CDR3 nucleotides: TGTGCCAGCAGCTTTAGGGCAGAGACCTACGAGCAGTACTTC. This encodes CASSFRAETYEQYF. Full variable domain (remainder filled in from reference TRBV7-6 and TRBJ2-7): GAGVSQSPRYKVTKRGQDVALRCDPISGHVSLYWYRQALGQGPEFLTYFNYEAQQDKSGLPNDRFSAERPEGSISTLTIQRTEQRDSAMYRCASSFRAETYEQYFGPGTRLTVT.

This clonotype was detected once. The CDR3: CAYGGPTYGYTF. CDR3 sequence (DNA): TGCGCATACGGGGGCCCAACCTATGGCTACACCTTC. The chain joins TRBV29-1 to TRBJ1-2, with D perhaps TRBD1 (6 bases). Germline V gene lookup returns CDR1 SQVTM and CDR2 ANQGSEA. This CDR3 has 12 amino acids.

The chain joins TRBV12-3 or TRBV12-4 to TRBJ2-5; 7 nucleotides agree with TRBD1. The tail of the sequence fits TRBJ2-7 better, so the J call may be wrong. The CDR3 runs to 13 residues. CDR3 protein: CASLGTAEYEQYF. The CDR3, as DNA: TGTGCCAGCCTTGGGACAGCAGAATACGAGCAGTACTTC.

The V and J genes are TRBV4-2 and TRBJ2-1, with D possibly TRBD1 on 6 matching bases. The CDR3 has 14 residues. Germline V gives CDR1 LGHNA, CDR2 YNFKEQ. V lost 2 bases and J lost 7, with 12 bases in between. The CDR3 region has the DNA TGTGCCAGCAGCCAAAACCCAGGGACAAATGAGCAGTTCTTC. This gives the protein CASSQNPGTNEQFF.

Comments on this clonotype: Compared with germline, one end of the junction differs, possibly owing to a read error. V and J are TRBV7-9 and TRBJ2-3; 8 positions match TRBD1. This CDR3 region has 15 residues. Germline V gene sequence: CDR1 SEHNR, CDR2 FQNEAQ (reference sequence). CDR3 nucleotides: TGTGCCAACAGCTCCCCGAGACAGGGGATAGATACGCAGTATTTT. It codes for CANSSPRQGIDTQYF.

V gene TRBV12-3 or TRBV12-4 combines with J gene TRBJ1-2, with TRBD1 as a possible D gene (5 bases). Trimming stripped 6 bases from V and 8 bases from J, with 22 bases between. There are 15 residues in the CDR3. The CDR3 DNA reads as TGTGCCAGCAGGGCCGGGACCCGACATATTATGGGCTACACCTTC. Protein sequence: CASRAGTRHIMGYTF.

The rearrangement links TRBV9 to TRBJ2-1; TRBD1 aligns across 7 bases. V was clipped by 2 bases and J by 7 bases; unmatched bases: 3. The CDR3 length is 13 residues. The germline CDR1 and CDR2 sequences are SGDLS and YYNGEE. DNA of the CDR3: TGTGCCAGCAGCGTCTCGGGACAGAATGAGCAGTTCTTC. Protein: CASSVSGQNEQFF.

This rearrangement joins TRBV4-1 to TRBJ2-7, with D possibly being TRBD1 (5 bases). Trimming took off 0 bases at V and 3 bases at J, with 15 bases between the two ends. In germline, CDR1 is MGHRA, CDR2 YSYEKL. The CDR3 has 16 residues. The CDR3: CASSQEGAGFYYEQYF. For the CDR3, the DNA is TGCGCCAGCAGCCAAGAAGGGGCAGGTTTTTACTACGAGCAGTACTTC.